The sequence of this T cell receptor beta chain was determined in a study of blood T cell repertoires in COVID-19. Only in-frame clones appear in the TCRdb table, and some are missing; sequencing was by immunoSEQ multiplex PCR. The top ten hold more than 1.1% of the sample, which has 270,000 or so clones, 70% to 85% seen once. Germline assignment: CDR1 SQVTM and CDR2 ANQGSEA. Trimming removed 3 bases at V and 1 base at J, with 9 bases between. The CDR3 extends over 13 amino acids. For this clone: The sample carries other DNA sequences with the same CDR3.

Sequencing was performed on peripheral blood. This clonotype was obtained from a human donor with COVID-19, enrolled during active disease. The donor label of this sample is uncertain. The rearrangement joins TRBV29-1 to TRBJ1-1, with D hard to call. CDR3 in amino acids: CSVEVGGNTEAFF. In DNA form, the CDR3 reads TGCAGCGTTGAGGTCGGTGGGAACACTGAAGCTTTCTTT.